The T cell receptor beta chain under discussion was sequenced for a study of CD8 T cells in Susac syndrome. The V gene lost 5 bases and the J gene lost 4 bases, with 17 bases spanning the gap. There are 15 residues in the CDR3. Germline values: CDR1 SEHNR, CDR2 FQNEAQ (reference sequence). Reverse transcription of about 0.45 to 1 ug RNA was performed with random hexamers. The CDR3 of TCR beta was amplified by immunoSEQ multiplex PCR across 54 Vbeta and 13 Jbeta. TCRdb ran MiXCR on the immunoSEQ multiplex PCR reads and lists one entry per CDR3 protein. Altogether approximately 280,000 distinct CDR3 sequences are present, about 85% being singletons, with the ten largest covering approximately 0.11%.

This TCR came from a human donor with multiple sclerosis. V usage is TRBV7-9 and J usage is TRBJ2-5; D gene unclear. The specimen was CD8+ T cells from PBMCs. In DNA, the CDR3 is TGTGCCAGCAGCCCATGGGATGCGCAAGTAGAGACCCAGTACTTC. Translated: CASSPWDAQVETQYF.